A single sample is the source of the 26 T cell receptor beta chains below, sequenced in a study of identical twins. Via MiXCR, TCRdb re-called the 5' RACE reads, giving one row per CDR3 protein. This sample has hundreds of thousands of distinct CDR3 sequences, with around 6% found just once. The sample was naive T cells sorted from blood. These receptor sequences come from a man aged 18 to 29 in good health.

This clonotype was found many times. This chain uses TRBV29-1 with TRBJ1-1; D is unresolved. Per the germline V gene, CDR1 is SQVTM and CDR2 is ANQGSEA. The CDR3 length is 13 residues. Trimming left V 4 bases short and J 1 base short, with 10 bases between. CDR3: CSVAGLRNTEAFF. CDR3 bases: TGCAGCGTTGCGGGGTTAAGGAACACTGAAGCTTTCTTT.

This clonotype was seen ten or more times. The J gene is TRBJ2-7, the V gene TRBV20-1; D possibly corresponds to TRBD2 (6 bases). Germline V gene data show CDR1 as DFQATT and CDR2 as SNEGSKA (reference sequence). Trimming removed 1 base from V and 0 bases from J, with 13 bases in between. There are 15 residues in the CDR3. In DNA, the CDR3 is TGCAGTGCTAGAGCTTACTCCGGGAGCTCCTACGAGCAGTACGTC. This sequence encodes CSARAYSGSSYEQYV.

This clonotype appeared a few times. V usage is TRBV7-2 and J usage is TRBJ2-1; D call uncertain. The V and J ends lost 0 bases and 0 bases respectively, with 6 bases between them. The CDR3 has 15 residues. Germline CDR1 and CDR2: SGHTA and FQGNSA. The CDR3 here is CASSLAPFSYNEQFF. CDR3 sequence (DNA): TGTGCCAGCAGCTTAGCGCCCTTCTCCTACAATGAGCAGTTCTTC.

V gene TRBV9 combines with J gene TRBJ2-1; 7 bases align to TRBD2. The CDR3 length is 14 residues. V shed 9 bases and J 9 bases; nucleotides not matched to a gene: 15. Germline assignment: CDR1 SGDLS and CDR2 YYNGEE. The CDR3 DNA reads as TGTGCCACCGCTCGAGGGGAGGGCCTTGGTGAGCAGTTCTTC. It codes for CATARGEGLGEQFF.

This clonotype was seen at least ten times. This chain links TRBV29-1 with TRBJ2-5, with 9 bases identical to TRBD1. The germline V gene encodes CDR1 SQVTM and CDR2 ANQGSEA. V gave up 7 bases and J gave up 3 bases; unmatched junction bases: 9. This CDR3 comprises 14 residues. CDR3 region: CSAWDRAGEETQYF. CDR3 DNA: TGCAGCGCTTGGGACAGGGCAGGGGAAGAGACCCAGTACTTC.

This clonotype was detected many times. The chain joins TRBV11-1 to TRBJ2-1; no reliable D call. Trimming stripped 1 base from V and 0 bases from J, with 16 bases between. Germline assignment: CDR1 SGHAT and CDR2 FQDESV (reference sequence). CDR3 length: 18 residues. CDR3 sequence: CASSLEGPTKGSYNEQFF. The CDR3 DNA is TGTGCCAGCAGCTTAGAGGGCCCGACCAAGGGCTCCTACAATGAGCAGTTCTTC.

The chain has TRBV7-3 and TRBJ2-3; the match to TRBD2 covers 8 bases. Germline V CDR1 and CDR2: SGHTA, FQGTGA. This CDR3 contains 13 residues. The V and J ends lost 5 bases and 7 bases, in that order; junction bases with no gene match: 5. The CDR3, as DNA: TGTGCCAGCAGCCGGGGACTAGAAAATACGCAGTATTTT. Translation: CASSRGLENTQYF.

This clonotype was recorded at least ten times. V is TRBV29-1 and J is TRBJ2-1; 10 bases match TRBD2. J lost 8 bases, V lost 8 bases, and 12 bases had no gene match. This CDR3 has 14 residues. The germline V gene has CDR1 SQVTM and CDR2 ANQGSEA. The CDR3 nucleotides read TGCAGCTTCGAGCCAGCGGGAGGGCCCCATGAGCAGTTCTTC. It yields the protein CSFEPAGGPHEQFF.

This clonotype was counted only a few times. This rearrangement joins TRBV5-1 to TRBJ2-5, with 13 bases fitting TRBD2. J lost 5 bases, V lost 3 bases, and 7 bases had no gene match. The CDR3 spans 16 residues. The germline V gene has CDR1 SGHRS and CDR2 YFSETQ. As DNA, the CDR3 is TGCGCCAGCAGCTACGCCGGGACTAGCGGGATGGAGACCCAGTACTTC. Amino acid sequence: CASSYAGTSGMETQYF.

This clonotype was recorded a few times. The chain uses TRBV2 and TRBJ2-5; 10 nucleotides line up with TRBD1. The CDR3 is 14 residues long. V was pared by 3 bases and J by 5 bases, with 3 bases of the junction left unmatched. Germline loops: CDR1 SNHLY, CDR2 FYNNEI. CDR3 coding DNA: TGTGCCAGCAGTGAGACAGGGGGCTGGGAGACCCAGTACTTC. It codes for CASSETGGWETQYF.

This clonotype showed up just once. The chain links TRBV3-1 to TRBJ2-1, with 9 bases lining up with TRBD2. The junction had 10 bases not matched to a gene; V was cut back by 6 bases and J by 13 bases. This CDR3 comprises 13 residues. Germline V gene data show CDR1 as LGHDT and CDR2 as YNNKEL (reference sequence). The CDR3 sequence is CASRARSGRTQFF. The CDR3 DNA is TGTGCCAGCAGAGCGCGGAGCGGGAGGACCCAGTTCTTC.

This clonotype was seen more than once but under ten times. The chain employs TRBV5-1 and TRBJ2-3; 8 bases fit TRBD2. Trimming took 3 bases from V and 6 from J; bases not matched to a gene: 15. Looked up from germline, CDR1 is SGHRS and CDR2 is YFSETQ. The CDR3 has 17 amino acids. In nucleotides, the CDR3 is TGCGCCAGCAGCTCTACGGTAGCGGGATTTCCGTCCGATACGCAGTATTTT. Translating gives CASSSTVAGFPSDTQYF.

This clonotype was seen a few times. The CDR3 reads CAFNRDRGQYF. CDR3 DNA: TGTGCCTTCAATCGGGACAGGGGACAGTACTTC. The chain couples TRBV30 to TRBJ2-4, with 10 bases lining up with TRBD1. The germline V gene encodes CDR1 GTSNPN and CDR2 SVGIG (reference sequence). J was trimmed by 13 bases and V by 7 bases; bases with no gene match: 7. The CDR3 covers 11 residues.

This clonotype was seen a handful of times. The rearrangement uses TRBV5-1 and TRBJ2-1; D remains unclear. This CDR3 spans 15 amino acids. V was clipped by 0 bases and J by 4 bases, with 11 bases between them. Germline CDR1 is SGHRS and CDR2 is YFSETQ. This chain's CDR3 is CASSLAEPLYNEQFF. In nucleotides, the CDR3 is TGCGCCAGCAGCTTGGCAGAGCCCCTTTACAATGAGCAGTTCTTC.

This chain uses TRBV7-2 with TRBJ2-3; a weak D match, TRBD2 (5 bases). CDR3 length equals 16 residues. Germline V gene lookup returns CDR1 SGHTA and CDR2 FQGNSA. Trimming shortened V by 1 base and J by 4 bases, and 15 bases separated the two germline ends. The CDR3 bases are TGTGCCAGCAGCTTAGTGGACTTCTTCTCCGCAGATACGCAGTATTTT. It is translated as CASSLVDFFSADTQYF.

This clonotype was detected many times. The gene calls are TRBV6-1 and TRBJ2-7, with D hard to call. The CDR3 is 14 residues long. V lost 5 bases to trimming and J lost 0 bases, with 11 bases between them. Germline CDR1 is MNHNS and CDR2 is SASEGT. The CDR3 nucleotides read TGTGCCAGCAGTCGTCACCCGAGCTCCTACGAGCAGTACTTC. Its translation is CASSRHPSSYEQYF.

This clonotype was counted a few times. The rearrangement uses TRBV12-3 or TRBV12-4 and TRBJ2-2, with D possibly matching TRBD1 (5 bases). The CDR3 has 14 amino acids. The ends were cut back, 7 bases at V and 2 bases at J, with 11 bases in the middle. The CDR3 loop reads CASTPGHNTGELFF. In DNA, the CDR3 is TGTGCCAGCACCCCAGGGCACAACACCGGGGAGCTGTTTTTT.

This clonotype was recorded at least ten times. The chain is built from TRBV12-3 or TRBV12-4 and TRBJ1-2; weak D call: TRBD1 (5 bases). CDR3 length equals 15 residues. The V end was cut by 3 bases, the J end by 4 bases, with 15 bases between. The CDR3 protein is CASSLSSGPGYGYTF. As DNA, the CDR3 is TGTGCCAGCAGTTTGTCTTCGGGGCCTGGCTATGGCTACACCTTC.

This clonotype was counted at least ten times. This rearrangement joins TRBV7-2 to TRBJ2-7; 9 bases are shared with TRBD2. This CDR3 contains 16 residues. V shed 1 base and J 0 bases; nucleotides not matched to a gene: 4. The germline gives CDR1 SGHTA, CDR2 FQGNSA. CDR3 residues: CASSLDSGGASYEQYV. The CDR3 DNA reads TGTGCCAGCAGCTTAGATAGCGGGGGTGCCTCCTACGAGCAGTACGTC.

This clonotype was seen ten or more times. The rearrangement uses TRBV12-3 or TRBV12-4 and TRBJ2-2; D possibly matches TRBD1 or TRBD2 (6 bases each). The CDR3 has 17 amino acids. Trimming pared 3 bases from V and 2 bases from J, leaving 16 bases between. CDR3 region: CASSFFAWGANTGELFF. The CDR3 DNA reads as TGTGCCAGCAGTTTTTTCGCGTGGGGGGCAAACACCGGGGAGCTGTTTTTT.

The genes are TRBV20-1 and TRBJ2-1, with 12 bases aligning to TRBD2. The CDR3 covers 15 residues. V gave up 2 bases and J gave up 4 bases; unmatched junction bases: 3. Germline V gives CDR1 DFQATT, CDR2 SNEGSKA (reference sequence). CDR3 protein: CSARRLAGEYNEQFF. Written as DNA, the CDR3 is TGCAGTGCTAGACGACTAGCGGGAGAGTACAATGAGCAGTTCTTC.

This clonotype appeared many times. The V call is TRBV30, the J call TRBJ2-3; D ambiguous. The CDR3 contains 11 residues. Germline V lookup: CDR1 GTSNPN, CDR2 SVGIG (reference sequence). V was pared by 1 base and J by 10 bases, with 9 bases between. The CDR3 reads CAWSAPRAQYF. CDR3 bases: TGTGCCTGGAGTGCCCCTCGGGCGCAGTATTTT.

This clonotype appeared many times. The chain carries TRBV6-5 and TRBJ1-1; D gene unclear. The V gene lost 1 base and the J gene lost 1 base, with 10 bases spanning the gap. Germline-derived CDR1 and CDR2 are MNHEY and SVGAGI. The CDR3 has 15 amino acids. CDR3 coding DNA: TGTGCCAGCAGTTACTTTACCGGTCGGAACACTGAAGCTTTCTTT. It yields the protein CASSYFTGRNTEAFF.

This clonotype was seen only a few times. The CDR3 nucleotides are TGTGCCATCAGTACCGGGACAGGGGACTCCTACAATGAGCAGTTCTTC. It translates to CAISTGTGDSYNEQFF. The genes are TRBV10-3 and TRBJ2-1, with TRBD1 identical over 10 bases. Germline V CDR1 and CDR2: ENHRY, SYGVKD. Trimming removed 5 bases from V and 0 bases from J; junction bases left unmatched: 4. The CDR3 covers 16 residues.

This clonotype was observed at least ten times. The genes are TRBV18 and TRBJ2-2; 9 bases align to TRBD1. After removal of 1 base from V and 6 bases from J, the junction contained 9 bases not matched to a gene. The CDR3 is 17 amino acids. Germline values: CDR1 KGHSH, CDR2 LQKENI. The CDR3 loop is CASSPRSWDRASGELFF. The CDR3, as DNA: TGTGCCAGCTCACCACGCTCATGGGACAGGGCATCCGGGGAGCTGTTTTTT.

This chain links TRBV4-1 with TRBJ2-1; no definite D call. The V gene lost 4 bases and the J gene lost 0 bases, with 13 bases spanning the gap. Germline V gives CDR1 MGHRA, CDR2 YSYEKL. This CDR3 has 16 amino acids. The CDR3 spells CASSPLGESSYNEQFF. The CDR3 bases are TGCGCCAGCAGCCCCCTTGGAGAGAGCTCCTACAATGAGCAGTTCTTC.